One sample yielded the 21 T cell receptor beta chains listed below, sequenced in a study of blood T cell repertoires in COVID-19. Assay: immunoSEQ multiplex PCR; the TCRdb copy retains only in-frame clones and omits some. The sample has over 45,000 clones, 77% seen once; the top ten hold around 20%. The sequenced sample was peripheral blood. The source of these receptors is a human donor with active or convalescent COVID-19. The donor label of this sample is uncertain.

This clone has at least ten counts. The same CDR3 arises from other DNA sequences in this sample as well. The chain employs TRBV4-1 and TRBJ1-1, with TRBD1 identical over 8 bases. With 4 bases clipped from V and 5 bases from J, the junction kept 3 bases outside the gene matches. This CDR3 is 13 amino acids long. CDR1 and CDR2 (germline): MGHRA, YSYEKL. CDR3 nucleotides: TGCGCCAGCAGCCTCGACAGGGGAACTGAAGCTTTCTTT. This sequence encodes CASSLDRGTEAFF.

For this clone: The same CDR3 is also encoded by other DNA sequences in this sample. V and J are TRBV20-1 and TRBJ2-7; D remains unclear. The germline V and J ends were trimmed by 2 bases and 5 bases, with 7 bases remaining between them. The CDR3 spans 11 residues. Germline loops: CDR1 DFQATT, CDR2 SNEGSKA (reference sequence). The DNA of the CDR3 is TGCAGTGCTAGATCGGGTCACGAGCAGTACTTC. Translation gives CSARSGHEQYF.

This sequence joins TRBV28 and TRBJ2-7; TRBD2 aligns across 7 bases. The CDR3 is 15 amino acids. V shed 5 bases and J 0 bases; nucleotides not matched to a gene: 7. Germline loops: CDR1 MDHEN, CDR2 SYDVKM. The CDR3: CASSKTSLGSYEQYF. In nucleotides, the CDR3 is TGTGCCAGCAGTAAGACTAGCCTAGGCTCCTACGAGCAGTACTTC.

The chain combines TRBV28 with TRBJ2-7, with D possibly matching TRBD1 (5 bases). The V and J ends lost 6 bases and 3 bases respectively, with 9 bases between them. Germline lookup yields CDR1 MDHEN and CDR2 SYDVKM. The CDR3 runs to 12 residues. The CDR3 reads CASSQGDYEQYF. The CDR3 coding sequence is TGTGCCAGCAGCCAAGGGGACTACGAGCAGTACTTC. Based on the CDR3 plus reference TRBV28 and TRBJ2-7, the full variable domain is DVKVTQSSRYLVKRTGEKVFLECVQDMDHENMFWYRQDPGLGLRLIYFSYDVKMKEKGDIPEGYSVSREKKERFSLILESASTNQTSMYLCASSQGDYEQYFGPGTRLTVT.

The CDR3 DNA reads as TGCAGCGTTGGTAGGCGGGACAGAGTATCGAAGATACGCGAGCAGTACTTC. Translated: CSVGRRDRVSKIREQYF. J is TRBJ2-7 and V is TRBV29-1, with D tentatively TRBD1 (7 bases). V was pared by 4 bases and J by 6 bases, with 28 bases between. Germline V gives CDR1 SQVTM, CDR2 ANQGSEA. This CDR3 region has 17 residues.

This clone was seen a few times. V usage is TRBV5-4 and J usage is TRBJ1-2; D is perhaps TRBD1 (5 bases). The length of the CDR3 is 14 residues. CDR1 is SGHNT, CDR2 YYREEE, per germline (reference sequence). V was cut by 4 bases and J by 0 bases, with 10 bases left in between. The CDR3 protein is CASSKDRANYGYTF. The CDR3 nucleotides read TGTGCCAGCAGCAAAGACAGAGCTAACTATGGCTACACCTTC.

This clone was counted a single time. This chain joins TRBV30 and TRBJ1-2; the D gene is possibly TRBD1 (5 bases). This CDR3 spans 14 amino acids. Trimming took 4 bases from V and 1 from J, leaving 13 bases between them. Germline loops: CDR1 GTSNPN, CDR2 SVGIG (reference sequence). CDR3 protein: CAWMRGIINYGYTF. The CDR3 region has the DNA TGTGCCTGGATGCGGGGGATTATTAACTATGGCTACACCTTC.

The CDR3 loop is CAWVGYSRDREHGNTIYF. As DNA, the CDR3 is TGTGCCTGGGTGGGGTACTCCCGGGACAGGGAACATGGAAACACCATATATTTT. The chain has TRBV30 and TRBJ1-3; 9 nucleotides agree with TRBD1. The germline V gene has CDR1 GTSNPN and CDR2 SVGIG (reference sequence). This CDR3 has 18 residues. V shed 5 bases, J shed 3 bases, and the junction held 17 bases outside the gene matches.

This chain uses TRBV19 with TRBJ2-1; 8 positions agree with TRBD1. Germline V gene lookup returns CDR1 LNHDA and CDR2 SQIVND (reference sequence). V gave up 10 bases and J gave up 1 base; unmatched junction bases: 21. This CDR3 is built from 19 residues. The CDR3 loop reads CANRAPRDRKIISYNEQFF. The CDR3, as DNA: TGTGCCAATCGCGCCCCCCGGGACAGGAAGATCATATCCTACAATGAGCAGTTCTTC.

The chain uses TRBV11-3 and TRBJ2-3, with D possibly TRBD2 on 6 matching bases. This CDR3 contains 13 residues. Germline V gene data show CDR1 as SGHNT and CDR2 as YENEEA. Trimming removed 8 bases from V and 1 base from J, with 10 bases in between. The CDR3: CASGGDGTDTQYF. Written as DNA, the CDR3 is TGTGCCAGCGGAGGGGATGGCACAGATACGCAGTATTTT.

Notes on this clone: The junction does not match germline at one end; this may be a read error. The chain recombines TRBV24-1 with TRBJ2-4, with 8 positions matching TRBD1. Germline-derived CDR1 and CDR2 are KGHDR and SFDVKD. This CDR3 contains 15 residues. DNA of the CDR3: TGTGCCGCCAGTGATTCCGACAGGGGCGGAAACATTCAGTACTTC. Translating gives CAASDSDRGGNIQYF.

The V call is TRBV10-2, the J call TRBJ2-1; 7 nucleotides line up with TRBD2. Germline V CDR1 and CDR2: WSHSY, SAAADI. The CDR3 sequence is 14 residues long. Trimming removed 8 bases from V and 1 base from J; junction bases left unmatched: 5. Written as DNA, the CDR3 is TGCGCCAGCGGAGATAGCGGGTCCTACAATGAGCAGTTCTTC. As protein: CASGDSGSYNEQFF.

This chain uses TRBV7-6 with TRBJ2-5; 7 bases match TRBD1. The V segment lost 2 bases and the J segment 1 base; nucleotides outside the gene matches: 7. CDR1 and CDR2 from the germline V gene are SGHVS and FNYEAQ. The CDR3 contains 16 residues. The CDR3 protein is CASSLNIRGLQETQYF. The CDR3 region has the DNA TGTGCCAGCAGCTTAAATATAAGGGGGCTCCAAGAGACCCAGTACTTC.

This clone was recorded once. The V and J genes are TRBV3-1 (or the pseudogene TRBV3-2) and TRBJ1-3, with D uncertain. Trimming shortened V by 1 base and J by 5 bases, and 6 bases separated the two germline ends. The CDR3 runs to 13 residues. Germline V CDR1 and CDR2: LGHDT, YNNKEL (reference sequence). CDR3 sequence: CASSQGARNTIYF. CDR3 coding DNA: TGTGCCAGCAGCCAAGGGGCCCGAAACACCATATATTTT.

V gene TRBV14 combines with J gene TRBJ1-6; D uncertain. The ends were cut back, 1 base at V and 9 bases at J, with 7 bases in the middle. Germline CDR1 reads SGHDN; CDR2 reads FVKESK. The CDR3 spans 13 residues. This CDR3 is CASSQGRASPLHF. The CDR3 DNA sequence: TGTGCCAGCAGCCAAGGGAGGGCTTCACCCCTCCACTTT.

The chain has TRBV19 and TRBJ1-5; D possibly corresponds to TRBD1 (6 bases). The CDR3 consists of 15 residues. V shed 3 bases and J shed 3 bases, with 12 bases lying between them. Germline CDR1 LNHDA, CDR2 SQIVND (reference sequence). CDR3 residues: CASSITQGPNQPQHF. CDR3 coding DNA: TGTGCCAGTAGTATCACCCAGGGGCCCAATCAGCCCCAGCATTTT. Full variable domain (remainder filled in from reference TRBV19 and TRBJ1-5): DGGITQSPKYLFRKEGQNVTLSCEQNLNHDAMYWYRQDPGQGLRLIYYSQIVNDFQKGDIAEGYSVSREKKESFPLTVTSAQKNPTAFYLCASSITQGPNQPQHFGDGTRLSIL.

This chain connects TRBV19 to TRBJ1-2; TRBD1 agrees at 10 bases. This CDR3 spans 15 amino acids. V was clipped by 6 bases and J by 4 bases; unmatched bases: 8. CDR1 is LNHDA, CDR2 SQIVND, per germline (reference sequence). CDR3 in DNA: TGTGCCAGTAGAGGCGACAGGGGGCTCGTCTATGGCTACACCTTC. Amino acids: CASRGDRGLVYGYTF.

DNA of the CDR3: TGTGCCAGCAATAGCGACGATTTTTTCTCCTACAATGAGCAGTTCTTC. Its protein product is CASNSDDFFSYNEQFF. This chain connects TRBV5-4 to TRBJ2-1; D may be TRBD2 (5 bases). The CDR3 is made up of 16 amino acids. Looked up from germline, CDR1 is SGHNT and CDR2 is YYREEE (reference sequence). Deletions cut 6 bases from V and 0 bases from J, with 16 bases between. The full variable domain, completed using reference TRBV5-4 and TRBJ2-1, is ETGVTQSPTHLIKTRGQQVTLRCSSQSGHNTVSWYQQALGQGPQFIFQYYREEENGRGNFPPRFSGLQFPNYSSELNVNALELDDSALYLCASNSDDFFSYNEQFFGPGTRLTVL.

The rearrangement uses TRBV19 and TRBJ2-7; maybe TRBD1 (5 bases). CDR1 and CDR2 (germline): LNHDA, SQIVND (reference sequence). V was shortened by 0 bases and J by 5 bases, with 11 bases between the two germline ends. CDR3 size: 14 residues. This CDR3 is CASSIDRASHEQYF. The CDR3 DNA is TGTGCCAGTAGTATAGACAGGGCATCCCACGAGCAGTACTTC.

The CDR3, as DNA: TGTGCCAGCAGCCCGGACAGGGGGTTCAGCACAGATACGCAGTATTTT. This encodes CASSPDRGFSTDTQYF. The chain couples TRBV5-4 to TRBJ2-3; 10 bases match TRBD1. The CDR3 has 16 amino acids. Trimming at V came to 4 bases and at J to 0 bases, leaving 5 bases not matched to a gene. The germline CDR1 and CDR2 sequences are SGHNT and YYREEE (reference sequence).

The V gene is TRBV7-3, the J gene TRBJ2-3; 9 positions match TRBD2. Germline V gene sequence: CDR1 SGHTA, CDR2 FQGTGA. This CDR3 has 16 amino acids. Germline trimming cut 4 bases from V and 1 base from J; bases unmatched to any gene: 6. This CDR3 reads CASSSRIAGGTDTQYF. The CDR3 nucleotides read TGTGCCAGCAGCTCCCGAATAGCGGGGGGCACAGATACGCAGTATTTT.